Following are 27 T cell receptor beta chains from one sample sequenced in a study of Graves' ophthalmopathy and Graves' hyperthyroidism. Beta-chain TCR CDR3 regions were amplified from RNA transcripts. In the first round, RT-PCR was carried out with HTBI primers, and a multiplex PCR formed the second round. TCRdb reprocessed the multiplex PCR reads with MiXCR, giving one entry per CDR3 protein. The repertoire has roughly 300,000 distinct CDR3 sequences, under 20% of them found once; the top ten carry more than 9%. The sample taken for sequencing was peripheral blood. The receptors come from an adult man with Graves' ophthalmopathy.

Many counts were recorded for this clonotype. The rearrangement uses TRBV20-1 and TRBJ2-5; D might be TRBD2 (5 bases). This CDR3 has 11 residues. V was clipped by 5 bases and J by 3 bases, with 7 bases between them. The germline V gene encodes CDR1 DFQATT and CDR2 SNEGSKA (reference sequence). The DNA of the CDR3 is TGCAGTGCTTTCGGGAAAGAGACCCAGTACTTC. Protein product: CSAFGKETQYF.

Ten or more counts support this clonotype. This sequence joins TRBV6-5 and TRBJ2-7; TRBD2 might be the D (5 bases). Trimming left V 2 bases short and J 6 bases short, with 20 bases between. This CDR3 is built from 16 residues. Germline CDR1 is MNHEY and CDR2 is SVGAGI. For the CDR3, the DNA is TGTGCCAGCAGTTACCGGTCTAGCCATTCTCCTCTCGAGCAGTACTTC. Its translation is CASSYRSSHSPLEQYF.

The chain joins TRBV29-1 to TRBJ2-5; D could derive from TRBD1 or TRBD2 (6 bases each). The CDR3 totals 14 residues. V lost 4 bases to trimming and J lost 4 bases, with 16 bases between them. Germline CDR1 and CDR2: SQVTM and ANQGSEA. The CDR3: CSVGAGLQGETQYF. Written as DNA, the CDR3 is TGCAGCGTTGGGGCGGGATTACAGGGAGAGACCCAGTACTTC.

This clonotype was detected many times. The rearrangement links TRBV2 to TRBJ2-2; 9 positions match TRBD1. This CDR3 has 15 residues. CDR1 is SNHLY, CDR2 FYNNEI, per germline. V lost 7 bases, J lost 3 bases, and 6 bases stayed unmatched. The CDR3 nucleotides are TGTGCCAGCAACATGAACAGGGGGCACACCGGGGAGCTGTTTTTT. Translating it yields CASNMNRGHTGELFF.

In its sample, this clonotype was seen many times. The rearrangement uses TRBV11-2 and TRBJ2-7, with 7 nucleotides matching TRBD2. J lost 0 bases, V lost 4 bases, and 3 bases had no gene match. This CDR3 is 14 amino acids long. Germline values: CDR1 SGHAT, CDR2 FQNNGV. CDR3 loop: CASSWGGSSYEQYF. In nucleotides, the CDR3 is TGTGCCAGCAGCTGGGGAGGGAGCTCCTACGAGCAGTACTTC.

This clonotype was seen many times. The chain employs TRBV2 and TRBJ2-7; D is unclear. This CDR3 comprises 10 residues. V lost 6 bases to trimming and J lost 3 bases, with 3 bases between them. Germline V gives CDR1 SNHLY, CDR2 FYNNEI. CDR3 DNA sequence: TGTGCCAGCAGGGACTACGAGCAGTACTTC. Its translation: CASRDYEQYF.

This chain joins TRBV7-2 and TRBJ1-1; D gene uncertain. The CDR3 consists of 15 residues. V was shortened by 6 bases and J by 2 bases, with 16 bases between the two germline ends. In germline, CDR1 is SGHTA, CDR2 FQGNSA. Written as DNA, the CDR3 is TGTGCCAGCAGAAGGCAACCACTCAGCAACACTGAAGCTTTCTTT. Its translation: CASRRQPLSNTEAFF.

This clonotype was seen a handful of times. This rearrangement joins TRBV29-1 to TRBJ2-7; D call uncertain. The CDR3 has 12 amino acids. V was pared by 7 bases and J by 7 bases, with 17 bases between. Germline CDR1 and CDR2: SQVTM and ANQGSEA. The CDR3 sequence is CSARNTVGEQYF. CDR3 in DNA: TGCAGCGCCCGAAACACGGTGGGGGAGCAGTACTTC.

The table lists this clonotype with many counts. The CDR3 spells CASSDGTGGGYTF. CDR3 DNA sequence: TGCGCCAGCAGCGACGGGACAGGAGGAGGCTACACCTTC. V is TRBV5-1 and J is TRBJ1-2; 8 nucleotides match TRBD1. The junction had 7 bases not matched to a gene; V was cut back by 4 bases and J by 8 bases. There are 13 residues in the CDR3. The germline CDR1 and CDR2 sequences are SGHRS and YFSETQ.

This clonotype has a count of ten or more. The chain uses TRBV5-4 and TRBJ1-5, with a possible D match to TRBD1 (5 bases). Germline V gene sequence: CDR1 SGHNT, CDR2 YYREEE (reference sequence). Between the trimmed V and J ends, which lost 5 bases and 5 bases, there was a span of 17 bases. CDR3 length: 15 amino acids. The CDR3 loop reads CASSRGPDADQPQHF. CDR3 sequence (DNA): TGTGCCAGCAGTAGGGGTCCTGACGCTGATCAGCCCCAGCATTTT.

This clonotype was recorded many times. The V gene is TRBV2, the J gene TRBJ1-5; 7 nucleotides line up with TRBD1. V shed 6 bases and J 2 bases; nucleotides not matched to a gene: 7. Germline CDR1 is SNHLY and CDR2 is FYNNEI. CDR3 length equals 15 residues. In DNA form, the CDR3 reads TGTGCCAGCAGCAACAGGGGTATGGGCAATCAGCCCCAGCATTTT. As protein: CASSNRGMGNQPQHF.

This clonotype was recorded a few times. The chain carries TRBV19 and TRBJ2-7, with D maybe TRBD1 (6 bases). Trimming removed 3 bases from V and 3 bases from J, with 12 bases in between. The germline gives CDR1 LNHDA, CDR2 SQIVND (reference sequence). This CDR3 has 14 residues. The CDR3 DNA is TGTGCCAGTAGTATGGGCAGGGGTTTCTACGAGCAGTACTTC. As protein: CASSMGRGFYEQYF.

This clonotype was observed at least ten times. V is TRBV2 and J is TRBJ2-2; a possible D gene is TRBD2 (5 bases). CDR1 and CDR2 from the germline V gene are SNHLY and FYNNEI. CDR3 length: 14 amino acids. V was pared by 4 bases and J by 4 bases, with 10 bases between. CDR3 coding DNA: TGTGCCAGCAGTGTGTTCCGGGGCACCGGGGAGCTGTTTTTT. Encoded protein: CASSVFRGTGELFF. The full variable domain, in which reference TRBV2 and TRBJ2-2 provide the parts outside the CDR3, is EPEVTQTPSHQVTQMGQEVILRCVPISNHLYFYWYRQILGQKVEFLVSFYNNEISEKSEIFDDQFSVERPDGSNFTLKIRSTKLEDSAMYFCASSVFRGTGELFFGEGSRLTVL.

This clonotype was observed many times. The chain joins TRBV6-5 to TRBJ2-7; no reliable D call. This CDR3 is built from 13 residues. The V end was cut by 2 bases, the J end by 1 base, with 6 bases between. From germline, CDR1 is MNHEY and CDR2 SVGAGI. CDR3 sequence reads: CASSYHHSYEQYF. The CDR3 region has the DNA TGTGCCAGCAGTTACCATCATTCCTACGAGCAGTACTTC.

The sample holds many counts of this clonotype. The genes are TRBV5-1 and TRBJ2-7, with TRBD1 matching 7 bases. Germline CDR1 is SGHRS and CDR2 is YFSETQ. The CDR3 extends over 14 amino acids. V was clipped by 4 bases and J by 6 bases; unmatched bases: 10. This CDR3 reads CASSTGQAQAEQYF. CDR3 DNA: TGCGCCAGCAGCACAGGACAGGCCCAAGCCGAGCAGTACTTC. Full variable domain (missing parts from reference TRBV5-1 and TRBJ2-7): KAGVTQTPRYLIKTRGQQVTLSCSPISGHRSVSWYQQTPGQGLQFLFEYFSETQRNKGNFPGRFSGRQFSNSRSEMNVSTLELGDSALYLCASSTGQAQAEQYFGPGTRLTVT.

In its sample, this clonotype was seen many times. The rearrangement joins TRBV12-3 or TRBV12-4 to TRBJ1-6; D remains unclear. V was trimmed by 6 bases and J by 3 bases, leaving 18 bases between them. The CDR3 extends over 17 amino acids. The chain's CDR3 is CASRDLTRASYNSPLHF. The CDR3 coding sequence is TGTGCCAGCAGGGACCTCACCCGTGCTAGCTATAATTCACCCCTCCACTTT.

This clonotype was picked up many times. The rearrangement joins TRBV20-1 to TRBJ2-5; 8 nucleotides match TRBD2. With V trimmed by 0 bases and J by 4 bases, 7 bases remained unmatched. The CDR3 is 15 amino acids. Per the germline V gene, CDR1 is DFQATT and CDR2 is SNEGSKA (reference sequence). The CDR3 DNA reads TGCAGTGCTAGAGATCCAGCGGGGGAGAGAGAGACCCAGTACTTC. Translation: CSARDPAGERETQYF.

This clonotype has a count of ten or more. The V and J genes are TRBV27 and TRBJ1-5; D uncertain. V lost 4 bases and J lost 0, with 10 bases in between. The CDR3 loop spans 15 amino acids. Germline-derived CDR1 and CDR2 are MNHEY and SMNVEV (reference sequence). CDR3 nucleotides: TGTGCCAGCAGTTCACTCGTATATAGCAATCAGCCCCAGCATTTT. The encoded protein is CASSSLVYSNQPQHF.

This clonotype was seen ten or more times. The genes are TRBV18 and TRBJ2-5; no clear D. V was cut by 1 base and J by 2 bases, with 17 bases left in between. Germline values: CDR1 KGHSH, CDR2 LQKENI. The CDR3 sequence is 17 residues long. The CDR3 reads CASSPLRTLTLQETQYF. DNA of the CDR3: TGTGCCAGCTCACCACTTCGGACCCTAACACTACAAGAGACCCAGTACTTC.

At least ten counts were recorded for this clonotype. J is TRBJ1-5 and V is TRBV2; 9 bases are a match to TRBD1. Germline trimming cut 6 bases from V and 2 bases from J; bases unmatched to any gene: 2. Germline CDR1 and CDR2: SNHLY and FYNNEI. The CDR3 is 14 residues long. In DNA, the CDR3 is TGTGCCAGCAGGAGGGACAGGGGCAATCAGCCCCAGCATTTT. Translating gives CASRRDRGNQPQHF.

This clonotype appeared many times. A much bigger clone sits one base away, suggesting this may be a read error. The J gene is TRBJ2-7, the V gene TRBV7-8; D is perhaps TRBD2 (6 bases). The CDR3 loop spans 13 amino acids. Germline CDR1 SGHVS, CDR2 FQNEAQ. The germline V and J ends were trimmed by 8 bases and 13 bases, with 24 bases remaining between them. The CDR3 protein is CASGLDGGSVVYF. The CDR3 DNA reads TGTGCCAGCGGCCTAGACGGGGGATCGGTGGTTTACTTC.

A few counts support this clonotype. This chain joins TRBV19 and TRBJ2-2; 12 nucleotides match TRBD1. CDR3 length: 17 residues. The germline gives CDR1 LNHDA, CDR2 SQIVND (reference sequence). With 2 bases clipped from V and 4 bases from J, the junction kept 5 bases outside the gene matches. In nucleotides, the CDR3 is TGTGCCAGTAGTATAAACCGGGACAGGGGGCGCACCGGGGAGCTGTTTTTT. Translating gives CASSINRDRGRTGELFF.

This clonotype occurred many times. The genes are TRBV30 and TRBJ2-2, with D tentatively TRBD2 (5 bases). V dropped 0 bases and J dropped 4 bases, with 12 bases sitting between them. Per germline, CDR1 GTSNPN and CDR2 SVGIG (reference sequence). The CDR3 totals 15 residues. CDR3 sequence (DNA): TGTGCCTGGAGTGTAAGAGGGAGCGCCACCGGGGAGCTGTTTTTT. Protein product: CAWSVRGSATGELFF.

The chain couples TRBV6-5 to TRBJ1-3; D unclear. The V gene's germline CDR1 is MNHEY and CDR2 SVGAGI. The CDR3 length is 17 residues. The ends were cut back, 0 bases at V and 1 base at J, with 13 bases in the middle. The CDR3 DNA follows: TGTGCCAGCAGTTACTCGAACAGCGTCGAATCTGGAAACACCATATATTTT. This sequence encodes CASSYSNSVESGNTIYF.

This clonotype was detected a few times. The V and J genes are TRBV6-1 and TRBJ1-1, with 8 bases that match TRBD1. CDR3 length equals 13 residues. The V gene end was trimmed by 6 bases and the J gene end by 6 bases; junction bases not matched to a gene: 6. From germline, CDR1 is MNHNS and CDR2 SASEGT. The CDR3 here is CASRLDREAEAFF. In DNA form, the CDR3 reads TGTGCCAGCAGGTTGGACAGGGAGGCTGAAGCTTTCTTT.

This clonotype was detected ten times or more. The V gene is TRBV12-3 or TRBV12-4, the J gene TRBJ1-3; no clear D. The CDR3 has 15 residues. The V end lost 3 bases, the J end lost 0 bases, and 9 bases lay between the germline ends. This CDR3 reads CASSFRHHSGNTIYF. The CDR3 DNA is TGTGCCAGCAGTTTTAGGCACCACTCTGGAAACACCATATATTTT.

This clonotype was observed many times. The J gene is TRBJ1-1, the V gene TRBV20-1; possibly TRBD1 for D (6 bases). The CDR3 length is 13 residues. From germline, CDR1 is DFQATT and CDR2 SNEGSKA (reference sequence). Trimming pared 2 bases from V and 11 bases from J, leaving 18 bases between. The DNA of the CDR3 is TGCAGTGCTAGATTAGGGGGGACTGAGCGGGCTTTCTTT. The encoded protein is CSARLGGTERAFF.